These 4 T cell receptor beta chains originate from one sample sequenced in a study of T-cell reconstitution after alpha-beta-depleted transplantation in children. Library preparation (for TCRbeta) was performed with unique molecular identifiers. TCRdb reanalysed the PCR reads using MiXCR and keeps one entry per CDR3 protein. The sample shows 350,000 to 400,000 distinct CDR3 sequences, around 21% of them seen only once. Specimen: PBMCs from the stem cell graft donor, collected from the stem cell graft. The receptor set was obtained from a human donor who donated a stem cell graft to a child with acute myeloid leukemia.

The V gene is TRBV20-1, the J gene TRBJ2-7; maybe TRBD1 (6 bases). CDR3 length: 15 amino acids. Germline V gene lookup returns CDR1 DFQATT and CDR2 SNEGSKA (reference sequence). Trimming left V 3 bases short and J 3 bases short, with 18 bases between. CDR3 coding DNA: TGCAGTGCTAGGGACCCAGGACAGTTAAGCTACGAGCAGTACTTC. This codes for CSARDPGQLSYEQYF.

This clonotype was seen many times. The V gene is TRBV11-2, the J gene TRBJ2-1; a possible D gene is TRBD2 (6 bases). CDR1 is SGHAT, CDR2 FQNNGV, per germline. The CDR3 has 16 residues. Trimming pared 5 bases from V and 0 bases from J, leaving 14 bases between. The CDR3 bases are TGTGCCAGCAGCCCCCGGGACTCGCGCTCCTACAATGAGCAGTTCTTC. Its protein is CASSPRDSRSYNEQFF.

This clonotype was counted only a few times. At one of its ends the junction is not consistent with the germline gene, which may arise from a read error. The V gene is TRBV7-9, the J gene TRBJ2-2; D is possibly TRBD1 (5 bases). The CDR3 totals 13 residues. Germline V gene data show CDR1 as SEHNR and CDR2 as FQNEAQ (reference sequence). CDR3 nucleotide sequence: TGTGCCAGCACCTTAAGGGGCGACGGGGAGCTGTTTTTT. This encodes CASTLRGDGELFF.

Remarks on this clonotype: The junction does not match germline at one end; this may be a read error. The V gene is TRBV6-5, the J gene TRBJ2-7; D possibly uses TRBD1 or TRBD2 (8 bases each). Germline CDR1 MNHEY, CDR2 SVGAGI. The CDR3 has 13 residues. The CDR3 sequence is CASSYSSGGQVGF. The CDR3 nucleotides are TGTGCCAGCAGTTACTCGAGCGGGGGACAGGTGGGCTTC.